One TCR beta chain is described in this entry. It lacks a known antigen. No quality values exist for individual bases; no much larger clone is one base distant. The data were obtained in a study of cytomegalovirus exposure and HLA in healthy donors (dated by TCRdb to 2017 to 2019). For the wider study: In an earlier analysis of around 540 of the donors, less than 350 Gb of sequence data and 90 million to 120 million unique TCR beta sequences from roughly 190 million T cells were reported. To study patterns of TCR occurrence, a later analysis re-analyzed previously published TCR beta repertoires from 500 to 850 donors and added high-resolution HLA genotyping. The study used immunosequencing to profile the T cell repertoires of around 600 subjects and linked those repertoires to cytomegalovirus serostatus. The study combined high-throughput TCR immunosequencing, statistical association of individual TCRs with disease status, and machine learning to predict cytomegalovirus infection status. Every repertoire in the discovery cohort had been generated on one and the same sequencing platform. Rather than drawing on any new phenotypic data, the later analysis identified candidate immune exposures from TCR beta sequences and the way those sequences occurred across donors. The number of donors typed differed by locus, with 629-630 for A, B, C, DRB1 and DQB1, roughly 520 for DQA1, 600 to 610 for DPA1, and over 400 for DPB1. The genetic ancestry cluster associated with self-reported Caucasian donors included around four fifths of the approximately 430 genotyped donors. A later genetic analysis used genome-wide SNP genotypes for about 60% of the roughly 670 donors, treating that subset as a discovery cohort. Donor age, sex, ethnicity and CMV serostatus were compiled alongside the repertoire data. An early release that covered some 640 HLA-typed donors contained approximately 300 gigabases of sequencing data and tens of millions of unique TCR sequences. In an earlier analysis of over 550 of the donors, high-throughput TCR beta sequencing was used to judge whether each TCR beta V gene segment behaved as functional or pseudogenic. Among 300 to 450 genotyped donors of the cohort, an average of about 240,000 unique TCR beta nucleotide sequences were sequenced per donor, roughly 20% of them non-productive. Both class I and class II loci were covered by HLA typing, at four-digit resolution. The study aimed to test whether cataloging public T cell receptors could reveal signatures of past pathogen exposure. Along with the roughly 670-subject first cohort, a separate validation cohort of over 90 different subjects was used. Four or five DR-DQ haplotypes were handled as single units for association and clustering because linkage in the cohort was strong.

Based on the germline V gene, the CDR1 and CDR2 sequences are SNHLY and FYNNEI. The junction carries 10 bases between V and J, which are trimmed by 7 bases and 4 bases respectively. Inclusive of the bounding cysteine and phenylalanine, the CDR3 is 12 residues long. The CDR3 DNA has 36 bases and is translated from base 1. Receptor amplification or capture employed the immunoSEQ multiplex PCR assay. A mixture of 60 forward primers for TCR Vbeta segments and 13 reverse primers for TCR Jbeta segments was used in the multiplex PCR. A multiplex PCR assay on genomic DNA amplified the CDR3 region of rearranged TCR beta genes. On the Illumina HiSeq System, the amplified TCR beta libraries were sequenced as 87-base-pair reads. As for how the authors treated the data: Across the 600 to 700 repertoires, a later analysis counted 80 million or so unique TCR beta chains, roughly 11 million of which were shared by at least two donors. Raw reads were error-corrected and collapsed into unique sequences with a nearest-neighbor algorithm that merged closely related sequences to remove PCR and sequencing errors. CDR3 sequences were aligned to IMGT reference sequences to assign V, D and J gene segments. For a sequence to be retained, a match of at least six nucleotides to both a V gene segment and a J gene segment was required. Rearrangements were classified as productive when the CDR3 lacked stop codons and remained in frame with V and J, and all other rearrangements were classified as non-productive. Following IMGT convention, CDR3 was defined as the stretch from the second conserved V-encoded cysteine to the conserved J-encoded phenylalanine. In an earlier analysis of 587 of the donors, sequences lacking an unambiguous match to a single V gene segment were excluded. An earlier analysis of approximately 590 of the donors classified V segments as functional when productive rearrangements were above 56.7% and as segregating when the standard deviation between donors was above 5%. A statistical classification framework was developed to diagnose cytomegalovirus status using the catalog of TCR beta chain sequences. In a later analysis, TCR nucleotide sequences were compared against IMGT/GENE-DB human TR gene sequences so that V and J genes could be assigned. The TCRdist pipeline was used in a later analysis to assign CDR3 sequences and most-parsimonious VDJ recombination scenarios. In a later analysis, each TCR beta chain was defined by its CDR3 amino acid sequence together with its V-gene family, and reads lacking a unique V-gene family were excluded. In a later analysis, 500 to 700 highly shared, low-generation-probability nucleotide sequences were removed to address suspected cross-contamination and a sequencing artifact. A later analysis calculated a clonal expansion index for each public chain from normalized within-repertoire ranks of inferred template counts. In a later analysis, generation probabilities were computed using a VDJ recombination model fitted to out-of-frame rearrangements, and the results were checked against IGoR. Hypergeometric tests were used in a later analysis to score TCR-TCR, TCR-HLA and TCR-CMV co-occurrence, with a repertoire-size bias correction applied to the TCR pairs. To estimate false discovery rates, a later analysis permuted the HLA or CMV assignments 20 times. In a later analysis, co-occurring TCRs were grouped with DBSCAN, and TCRdist sequence similarity was added when clustering was performed within HLA-allele-positive subsets. For co-occurrence clustering, repertoires with fewer than 30,000 or more than 120,000 public chains were excluded, along with 5 or 6 repertoires with anomalous nucleotide sharing. TCRdb holds this immuneACCESS table with in-frame rearrangements only. Some clones are missing; in checked studies, unresolved V genes explain under half, and the rest has no known cause. V, J and clone size are those of that table, while D and trimming were read from the DNA. The sample has under 150,000 clones on record, less than 80% of them singletons. Of the sample, about 4.4% is held by the ten largest clones.

The full study reports these points: In a later genetic analysis, fewer N-insertions in productive TCRs were reported among donors in an Asian-associated ancestry cluster than the roughly 710-donor mean. Only TCR beta chains were sequenced in this cohort, and the absence of alpha or paired-chain data limited detectable features. For the cohort, immune exposure information was limited to CMV serostatus. At a false discovery rate of 0.05, a later analysis linked 16,000 or so TCR beta sequences to specific HLA alleles. The classifier was reported to diagnose cytomegalovirus status with high specificity and sensitivity in both the original and validation cohorts. The study gave a list of some 150 TCR beta chains associated with cytomegalovirus. According to the authors, the approach could potentially be generalized to other disease states and immunological phenotypes. V-gene and J-gene trimming of TCR beta chains was associated with a missense DCLRE1C variant in a later genetic analysis, and the association was replicated in an independent cohort. In vitro tests confirmed that a few of the cytomegalovirus-associated TCR beta chains recognize cytomegalovirus antigens. Presence/absence analyses assumed roughly uniform sequencing depth across donors, an assumption that may not hold. A cluster of highly shared sequence variants was judged likely to represent a technical artifact of the sequencing pipeline. A later analysis reported that several top co-occurrence clusters appeared linked to parvovirus B19, influenza, CMV and Epstein-Barr virus. Most TCR sequences were seen in very few donors, while some public TCRs were found in many individuals. According to a later analysis, most CMV-associated TCR beta chains appeared to be HLA-restricted, and the HLA associations seemed to be driven largely by CMV exposure. The 87-base-pair reads could not distinguish some IMGT-functional V segments, including TRBV6-2 and TRBV6-3, so those segments were excluded. Because HLA typing was missing for some donors at each locus, association tests included only the typed subset. A later analysis found that HLA-associated TCR beta chains were more clonally expanded and had lower generation probabilities than equally common non-associated chains. A further reported finding was that TCR beta sequences accurately predicted the HLA-A and HLA-B alleles for most subjects in the first cohort. Broadly in line with IMGT annotations, most TCR beta V segments showed up in productive rearrangements about 90% or about 30% of the time in an earlier analysis of around 600 of the donors. Linkage disequilibrium might explain the correlated functional status among segregating V segments, but an unknown experimental factor could not be excluded. Because counts were too low, seventeen rarely observed V segments, including chromosome 9 orphons, were excluded from the earlier analysis of a few hundred of the donors. A later analysis found that TCR association rates varied across HLA loci, with DRB1 alleles showing the most associated TCRs and HLA-C alleles the fewest. When HLA alleles, especially DR and DQ, strongly co-occurred, attributing TCR associations to individual alleles was difficult.

The cohort consisted of 670 or so healthy bone marrow donors. At the time of sampling, all cohort members were nominally healthy, though unrecorded immune exposures were likely present. The donor tested CMV seropositive, placing the donor among the 289 seropositive members of the cohort. Each donor provided a peripheral blood sample, and peripheral blood mononuclear cells were used for TCR beta sequencing. Genomic DNA was extracted from the blood cell samples with the Qiagen DNeasy Blood Extraction Kit. The receptor comes from a man aged 45-60 years in good health and CMV-seropositive. Input material: PBMCs. In this chain, TRBV2 is recombined with TRBJ1-2, with no D gene named confidently. The CDR3 sequence is CASTRQPYGYTF. In nucleotides, the sequence is TGTGCCAGCACCCGACAACCCTATGGCTACACCTTC.